The present T cell receptor beta chain was sequenced within a study of Graves' ophthalmopathy and Graves' hyperthyroidism. General study results and limits: Ophthalmopathy and stable hyperthyroidism were discriminated by a 13-signature model, with over 85% sensitivity and around 77% specificity.

The CDR3 sequence is 12 residues long. Trimming removed 7 bases at V and 0 bases at J, with 9 bases between. Germline assignment: CDR1 SQVTM and CDR2 ANQGSEA. This clonotype was found many times. The target antigen is unknown. Hyperthyroidism patients, aged 18 to 65, were newly diagnosed, under 2 months' duration. Diagnostic conclusions were grounded in clinical symptoms, serum thyroxine, TRAb, thyroid ultrasound and orbital computed tomography. The TCR beta CDR3 regions underwent amplification from RNA transcripts. RT-PCR was first run with HTBI primers, then multiplex PCR in a second round. MiXCR was run by TCRdb on the multiplex PCR reads, yielding one entry per CDR3 protein. The table has about 620,000 distinct CDR3 sequences, about 20% seen once.

The origin of this receptor is a woman aged 18-30 years with stable Graves' hyperthyroidism. Some clones in this sample may be carry-over from other donors' samples. V usage is TRBV29-1 and J usage is TRBJ1-1, with unresolved D. The sequenced material came from peripheral blood. The CDR3 DNA is TGCAGCGCAACAGAATTGAACACTGAAGCTTTCTTT. Encoded protein: CSATELNTEAFF.